In its sample, the clone carrying this TCR beta chain was seen many times. TCR beta CDR3 sequences were amplified from RNA transcripts. The HTBI primer set was used in a first-round RT-PCR of the TCR CDR3. One entry per CDR3 protein results from TCRdb running MiXCR on the multiplex PCR reads. The table records roughly 40,000 distinct CDR3 sequences, 52% of them present only once. This entry comes from a study of T cells in Graves' hyperthyroidism and ophthalmopathy. Specimen: blood. This receptor was taken from a man between 40 and 49 years old with Graves' ophthalmopathy.

Here the CDR3 reads CASSRSSYEQYF. The CDR3 bases are TGTGCCAGCAGTAGGAGCTCCTACGAGCAGTACTTC. The chain is built from TRBV25-1 and TRBJ2-7; D is unresolved. CDR3 length: 12 residues. Trimming took 5 bases from V and 0 from J, leaving 5 bases between them. The germline V gene has CDR1 MGHDK and CDR2 SYGVNS.